This is a list of T cell receptor beta chains from one sample in a study of CXCR3-negative and CXCR3-positive naive CD8 T cells. From its re-call of the 5' RACE reads, TCRdb lists each CDR3 protein once, without DNA. The repertoire table contains 140,000 to 150,000 distinct CDR3 sequences. The sample taken for sequencing was naive CXCR3+ CD8+ T cells from blood. The receptors derive from a human donor in good health. Some clones in this sample may be carry-over from other donors' samples. The CDR3 runs from the conserved cysteine through the conserved F or W.

V	J	length	CDR3
TRBV15	TRBJ2-7	13	CATSRDLRGEQYF
TRBV4-3	TRBJ2-2	14	CASSPLQDTGELFF
TRBV7-8	TRBJ2-7	16	CASSLETSGFSYEQYF
TRBV15	TRBJ2-7	14	CATSRGGAAGEQYF
TRBV7-2	TRBJ1-2	14	CASSSAGIDYGYTF
TRBV7-3	TRBJ2-1	14	CASSLVGGQDEQFF
TRBV4-1	TRBJ2-2	17	CASSQDTRAGITGELFF
TRBV29-1	TRBJ2-7	11	CSVVRGLDRYF
TRBV27	TRBJ2-1	14	CASSFGISYNEQFF
TRBV29-1	TRBJ2-3	13	CSAEGDRTDTQYF
TRBV29-1	TRBJ1-2	15	CSVWASRGDVYGYTF
TRBV11-2	TRBJ2-5	12	CASSAMDRNHYF
TRBV7-2	TRBJ2-1	13	CASSFLAGVEQFF
TRBV19	TRBJ2-1	17	CASSIFVLLDSYNEQFF
TRBV4-3	TRBJ1-4	18	CASSQVRRQGPTNEKLFF
TRBV2	TRBJ2-1	15	CASSDRDTYYNEQFF
TRBV5-1	TRBJ1-1	14	CASSLIGEGAEAFF
TRBV19	TRBJ1-1	14	CASSNGQGFTEAFF
TRBV7-2	TRBJ2-1	13	CEQDLLSYNEQFF
TRBV7-9	TRBJ2-5	14	CASEGQGIGETQYF
TRBV20-1	TRBJ1-2	18	CSARDWFARGRANYGYTF
TRBV7-9	TRBJ2-5	16	CASSPGTVEVQETQYF
TRBV10-3	TRBJ2-5	17	CAISESADTTQGETQYF
TRBV11-3	TRBJ2-7	15	CASSARDGSSYEQYF
TRBV6-5	TRBJ2-7	15	CASSYDSQRAYEQYF
TRBV5-5	TRBJ2-1	18	CASNLGASGPSAYNEQFF
TRBV5-1	TRBJ2-1	17	CASSSAIAGGPLNEQFF
TRBV7-2	TRBJ2-4	13	CASSFAAGGPQYF
TRBV6-2/TRBV6-3	TRBJ1-5	19	CASSWARDSLMNYNQPQHF
TRBV19	TRBJ2-7	14	CASSMDWQSYEQYF
TRBV7-9	TRBJ2-1	14	CASRRDSGDNEQFF
TRBV28	TRBJ2-2	15	CASSFGRVVTGELFF
TRBV7-2	TRBJ1-1	13	CASRGTGGIGAFF
TRBV6-5	TRBJ2-7	14	CASSYSRQALEQYF
TRBV20-1	TRBJ2-3	16	CSARDPWREVTDTQYF
TRBV9	TRBJ2-5	16	CASSVSRLGGPETQYF
TRBV5-6	TRBJ1-5	14	CASSLGSSNQPQHF
TRBV5-1	TRBJ2-7	14	CASSLDLGSGEQYF
TRBV10-2	TRBJ2-7	14	CASNQPGLVSEQYF
TRBV11-3	TRBJ2-1	16	CASSPQRGAGYNEQFF
TRBV7-2	TRBJ2-2	17	CASSSPLAGANTGELFF
TRBV20-1	TRBJ1-3	14	CSAREQGTGNTIYF
TRBV6-5	TRBJ2-1	19	CASSYSTGFKTSGEDEQFF
TRBV29-1	TRBJ2-7	11	CSVGGGDEQYF
TRBV29-1	TRBJ2-2	12	CSVASPSGELFF
TRBV19	TRBJ1-1	15	CASSAGSEMNTEAFF